This T cell receptor (beta chain) was profiled in a study of CXCR3-negative and CXCR3-positive naive CD8 T cells. Study in general: Summed over all libraries, TRB reads came to around 140 million, with about 1.5 +/- 0.3 million per library. Findings of the study overall: PBMCs showed partially decreased CXCR3 expression after cryopreservation, and most assays used fresh PBMCs.

Concerning this clonotype itself: Its cognate antigen is unknown.

TRB cDNA was prepared as libraries by UMI-labeled 5' RACE. No DNA is given; TCRdb re-called the 5' RACE reads and lists each CDR3 protein once. The clone table shows roughly 100,000 distinct CDR3 sequences, with the ten largest holding roughly 1.1%. Those CD8+ T cells considered naive were CD45RO-CCR7+CD27+CD95-. The CDR3 is 14 residues long. The origin of this receptor is a human donor in good health. Some clones in this sample may be carry-over from other donors' samples. Sequenced material: naive CXCR3- CD8+ T cells from blood. Subset given: CD45RO-CCR7+CD27+CD95- naive CD8+ T cells lacking CXCR3 (TNR3-). The chain links TRBV12-3 or TRBV12-4 to TRBJ2-5; TCRdb proposes TRBD1, but this gene call is untestable without DNA. This chain's CDR3 is CASSYPTGGETQYF.